A selection of T cell receptor beta chains follows, all from one sample in a study of shared clonotypes between healthy human individuals. The protocol was immunoSEQ multiplex PCR, while the TCRdb copy is restricted to in-frame clones and leaves out a portion. In the table there are approximately 1.1 million clones, around 82% of which are singletons. The specimen sequenced was memory CD4+ T cells from PBMCs. These receptor sequences come from a man aged 18 to 29 in good health. Some clones in this sample may be carry-over from other donors' samples. Each CDR3 is given with its conserved first and last residue. The order of the fields is V gene, clone size, D gene, J gene, CDR3 protein, CDR3 DNA. The D gene is left open where the match is weak. Size is stated for part of the rows, as once, few or many counts, or as a class when the clone is expanded.

TRBV7-2,.,.,TRBJ1-2,CASSPRTGGGGYTF,TGTGCCAGCAGCCCCCGGACCGGCGGGGGCGGCTACACCTTC
TRBV5-4,.,.,TRBJ2-4,CASSPLAGLAKNIQYF,TGTGCCAGCAGCCCCTTGGCGGGGTTAGCCAAAAACATTCAGTACTTC
TRBV5-1,.,TRBD2,TRBJ2-3,CASSAGTSGMTDTQYF,TGCGCCAGCAGCGCCGGGACTAGCGGGATGACAGATACGCAGTATTTT
TRBV7-9,.,TRBD1,TRBJ1-2,CASAGGTANYGYTF,TGTGCCAGCGCGGGCGGGACAGCCAACTATGGCTACACCTTC
TRBV7-3,.,TRBD2,TRBJ2-7,CASSLGAGLAGDYEQYF,TGTGCCAGCAGCTTAGGCGCTGGACTAGCGGGGGACTACGAGCAGTACTTC
TRBV28,many,TRBD1,TRBJ1-2,CASRRDLTGGRGYTF,TGTGCCAGCAGACGCGATTTAACAGGGGGCAGGGGCTACACCTTC
TRBV28,.,.,TRBJ1-2,CAISVSYGYTF,TGTGCCATCAGCGTCTCGTATGGCTACACCTTC
TRBV7-8,.,.,TRBJ1-5,CASSLVGQGGQPQHF,TGTGCCAGCAGCTTAGTTGGGCAGGGTGGACAGCCCCAGCATTTT
TRBV29-1,few,.,TRBJ2-7,CSAQGCEQYF,TGCAGCGCCCAGGGGTGCGAGCAGTACTTC
TRBV6-5,.,TRBD1,TRBJ2-3,CASSSFGTGGTDTQYF,TGTGCCAGCAGTTCCTTTGGGACAGGGGGCACAGATACGCAGTATTTT
TRBV6-6,.,.,TRBJ1-1,CASSYRWGREAFF,TGTGCCAGCAGTTACCGTTGGGGGCGAGAAGCTTTCTTT
TRBV7-3,.,.,TRBJ2-1,CASSPQPTGSPPYNEQFF,TGTGCCAGCAGCCCACAACCTACTGGCTCTCCCCCTTACAATGAGCAGTTCTTC
TRBV10-3,.,.,TRBJ2-3,CAISSRAVITDTQYF,TGTGCCATCAGTTCGCGGGCAGTTATTACAGATACGCAGTATTTT
TRBV28,.,TRBD1,TRBJ1-2,CASSPGTDVNYGYTF,TGTGCCAGCAGCCCTGGGACAGACGTTAACTATGGCTACACCTTC
TRBV30,.,.,TRBJ2-7,CAWSWGIDEQYF,TGTGCCTGGAGTTGGGGCATCGACGAGCAGTACTTC
TRBV29-1,.,TRBD1,TRBJ2-3,CSVGGTGWIDTQYF,TGCAGCGTTGGGGGGACAGGGTGGATTGATACGCAGTATTTT
TRBV5-4,.,.,TRBJ1-5,CATSLGGSNQPQHF,TGTGCTACGAGCCTCGGGGGGAGCAATCAGCCCCAGCATTTT
TRBV5-1,once,.,TRBJ2-5,CASSGGGQETQYF,TGCGCCAGCAGCGGAGGGGGGCAAGAGACCCAGTACTTC
TRBV30,once,.,TRBJ2-5,CAWRTYQETQYF,TGTGCCTGGAGAACTTACCAAGAGACCCAGTACTTC
TRBV7-2,.,TRBD2,TRBJ2-1,CASSSLGTSGRNEQFF,TGTGCCAGCAGCTCTCTTGGGACTAGCGGGAGGAATGAGCAGTTCTTC
TRBV2,.,.,TRBJ1-5,CASSVARLGGTSNQPQHF,TGTGCCAGCAGTGTAGCCCGGTTGGGGGGGACTAGCAATCAGCCCCAGCATTTT
TRBV28,many,.,TRBJ1-4,CASSSPGEKLFF,TGTGCCAGCTCGTCGCCGGGTGAAAAACTGTTTTTT
TRBV18,.,TRBD1,TRBJ1-1,CASSPATGRNTEAFF,TGTGCCAGCTCACCGGCGACAGGGAGGAACACTGAAGCTTTCTTT
TRBV9,.,.,TRBJ1-2,CASSAPFQGSYGYTF,TGTGCCAGCAGCGCGCCCTTCCAGGGAAGCTATGGCTACACCTTC
TRBV5-1,.,.,TRBJ1-5,CASSLLRSRNQEISNQPQHF,TGCGCCAGCAGCTTGTTGAGGTCGAGAAATCAGGAGATTAGCAATCAGCCCCAGCATTTT
TRBV28,.,.,TRBJ1-3,CACLPRGSSGNTIYF,TGTGCCTGCCTCCCCAGGGGCTCCTCTGGAAACACCATATATTTT
TRBV4-2,few,TRBD2,TRBJ2-7,CASSQGAPGLAGPEQYF,TGTGCCAGCAGCCAAGGGGCTCCGGGACTAGCGGGTCCCGAGCAGTACTTC
TRBV13,.,TRBD2,TRBJ2-3,CASSPKRELGGTDTQYF,TGTGCCAGCAGCCCCAAGCGGGAGTTGGGTGGCACAGATACGCAGTATTTT
TRBV2,.,.,TRBJ1-1,CASSPRGRTTEAFF,TGTGCCAGCAGTCCCCGCGGGCGGACCACTGAAGCTTTCTTT
TRBV25-1,few,TRBD2,TRBJ2-1,CASMASGINEQFF,TGTGCCAGCATGGCTAGCGGGATCAATGAGCAGTTCTTC
TRBV27,.,.,TRBJ2-3,CASKKAGSTDTQYF,TGTGCCAGCAAGAAGGCAGGTAGCACAGATACGCAGTATTTT
TRBV2,.,TRBD1,TRBJ1-4,CASSGDREEGKLFF,TGTGCCAGCAGTGGTGACAGGGAGGAGGGAAAACTGTTTTTT
TRBV27,.,.,TRBJ2-7,CASRPPSAITPYEQYF,TGTGCCAGCAGACCCCCTAGCGCCATTACCCCCTACGAGCAGTACTTC
TRBV2,.,TRBD1,TRBJ2-7,CASSPTGQGPYEQYF,TGTGCCAGCAGTCCGACGGGACAGGGGCCGTACGAGCAGTACTTC
TRBV10-1,.,.,TRBJ2-1,CASSESSSGKQFF,TGCGCCAGCAGTGAGTCTAGTAGCGGTAAGCAGTTCTTC
TRBV4-1,.,.,TRBJ2-7,CASSPGGGQANYEQYF,TGCGCCAGCAGCCCCGGCGGGGGACAGGCCAACTACGAGCAGTACTTC
TRBV4-2,once,.,TRBJ1-5,CASSLFPGQPQHF,TGTGCCAGCAGCCTTTTCCCGGGTCAGCCCCAGCATTTT
TRBV2,.,.,TRBJ2-7,CASSEQGRTYEQYF,TGTGCCAGCAGTGAACAGGGACGAACCTACGAGCAGTACTTC
TRBV7-8,.,.,TRBJ2-7,CASSLNRDTAEQYF,TGTGCCAGCAGCTTAAATCGGGACACGGCCGAGCAGTACTTC
TRBV6-1,.,.,TRBJ2-2,CASSVSQAGELFF,TGTGCCAGCAGCGTCAGTCAGGCCGGGGAGCTGTTTTTT
TRBV19,.,.,TRBJ2-7,CASSTGTANYEQYF,TGTGCCAGTAGTACGGGGACGGCGAACTACGAGCAGTACTTC
TRBV28,once,TRBD1,TRBJ1-5,CASRETGGRPQHF,TGTGCCAGCAGGGAAACAGGGGGCCGGCCCCAGCATTTT
TRBV7-2,few,.,TRBJ2-1,CASSVWVGASGYNEQFF,TGTGCCAGCAGCGTGTGGGTGGGGGCTAGCGGCTACAATGAGCAGTTCTTC
TRBV30,.,.,TRBJ2-7,CAWSRVGEQYF,TGTGCCTGGAGCAGGGTAGGCGAGCAGTACTTC
TRBV13,.,.,TRBJ1-2,CASSPRVPHYGYTF,TGTGCCAGCAGTCCCCGGGTGCCCCACTATGGCTACACCTTC
TRBV15,.,.,TRBJ2-7,CATSRETASYEQYF,TGTGCCACCAGCAGAGAAACAGCTTCCTACGAGCAGTACTTC
TRBV28,.,.,TRBJ1-5,CASSLLGALGNQPQHF,TGTGCCAGCAGTTTATTAGGGGCCCTAGGAAATCAGCCCCAGCATTTT
TRBV7-2,.,TRBD2,TRBJ2-7,CASSSSSTSGRYEQYF,TGTGCCAGCAGCTCCTCCTCGACTAGCGGGAGGTACGAGCAGTACTTC
TRBV7-8,.,.,TRBJ2-7,CASSLEVSYEQYF,TGTGCCAGCAGCTTAGAAGTCAGCTACGAGCAGTACTTC
TRBV4-2,.,.,TRBJ2-7,CASSQALRLAQEGYEQYF,TGTGCCAGCAGCCAGGCCCTCCGGCTAGCCCAAGAAGGTTACGAGCAGTACTTC
TRBV27,.,.,TRBJ2-2,CASSRGSGELFF,TGTGCCAGCAGCCGGGGGTCCGGGGAGCTGTTTTTT
TRBV14,.,.,TRBJ2-5,CASSQDYETQYF,TGTGCCAGCAGCCAAGATTACGAGACCCAGTACTTC
TRBV18,few,TRBD1,TRBJ1-2,CASSPGQGSNYGYTF,TGTGCCAGCTCGCCTGGACAGGGCTCCAACTATGGCTACACCTTC
TRBV2,few,.,TRBJ1-1,CASSGEVVAFF,TGTGCCAGCAGTGGCGAGGTTGTGGCTTTCTTT
TRBV4-3,.,.,TRBJ1-5,CASSQDAAGADQPQHF,TGCGCCAGCAGCCAAGATGCCGCGGGGGCCGATCAGCCCCAGCATTTT
TRBV7-2,once,.,TRBJ1-1,CASSLAGRTEAFF,TGTGCCAGCAGCTTAGCAGGGAGGACTGAAGCTTTCTTT
TRBV19,few,.,TRBJ1-1,CASSILLITGGTEAFF,TGTGCCAGTAGTATTCTCCTTATTACGGGAGGAACTGAAGCTTTCTTT
TRBV28,.,TRBD2,TRBJ2-7,CASSSVGASGYFYEQYF,TGTGCCAGCAGCTCGGTCGGCGCTAGCGGTTACTTCTACGAGCAGTACTTC
TRBV5-1,.,.,TRBJ2-5,CASGANSLQETQYF,TGCGCCAGCGGCGCGAACAGTCTGCAAGAGACCCAGTACTTC